This section outlines one TCR beta chain sequence together with its context. Its antigen remains unidentified. These data originate in a study of T-cell memory formation after mild COVID-19. Notes on the study in general: Contracting CD4+ clones were located mainly in CM and EM, and CD8+ clones in EMRA. Within pre-infection memory, some responding clones were found, suggesting cross-reactive memory joined. Balance between CD4 and CD8 was seen in clones contracting day 15 to 85, and a CD4+ lean was seen in later expanders.

TCR alpha and TCR beta cDNA libraries carrying sample barcodes and UMIs were produced by 5'RACE using constant-segment primers. One entry per CDR3 protein results from TCRdb running MiXCR on the 5' RACE reads. Seen here are tens of thousands of distinct CDR3 sequences, approximately 16% observed once, and the top ten hold about 43%. The V gene's germline CDR1 is SGDLS and CDR2 YYNGEE. This CDR3 region has 16 residues. V lost 0 bases to trimming and J lost 2 bases; unmatched junction nucleotides: 6. The TCR originated in a man aged 18 to 29 who had mild COVID-19 (a few samples of this study predate the infection). Cell type and time point are not known. Sequencing input: PBMCs or a T cell subset sorted from them (not recorded which). V usage is TRBV9 and J usage is TRBJ2-3; the match to TRBD1 covers 7 bases. CDR3: CASSVVTGDITDTQYF. The CDR3 region has the DNA TGTGCCAGCAGCGTAGTTACAGGGGATATCACAGATACGCAGTATTTT.